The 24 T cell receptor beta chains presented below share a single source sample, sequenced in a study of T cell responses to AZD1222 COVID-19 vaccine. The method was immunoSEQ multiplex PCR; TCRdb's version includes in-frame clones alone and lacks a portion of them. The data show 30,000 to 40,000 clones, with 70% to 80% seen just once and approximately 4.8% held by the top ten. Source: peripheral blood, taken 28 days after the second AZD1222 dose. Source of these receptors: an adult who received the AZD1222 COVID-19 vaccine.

In nucleotides, the CDR3 is TGCAGCGTTGGGACAGCGGGCACAGATACGCAGTATTTT. As protein: CSVGTAGTDTQYF. The chain recombines TRBV29-1 with TRBJ2-3, with D perhaps TRBD1 (6 bases). There are 13 residues in the CDR3. V was clipped by 4 bases and J by 1 base, with 9 bases between them. Germline V gives CDR1 SQVTM, CDR2 ANQGSEA.

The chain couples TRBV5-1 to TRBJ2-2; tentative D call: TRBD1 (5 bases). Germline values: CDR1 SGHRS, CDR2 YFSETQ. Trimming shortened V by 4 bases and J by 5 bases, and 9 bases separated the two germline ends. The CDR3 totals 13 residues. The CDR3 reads CASSPQGTGELFF. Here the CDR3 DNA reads TGCGCCAGCAGCCCCCAGGGTACCGGGGAGCTGTTTTTT.

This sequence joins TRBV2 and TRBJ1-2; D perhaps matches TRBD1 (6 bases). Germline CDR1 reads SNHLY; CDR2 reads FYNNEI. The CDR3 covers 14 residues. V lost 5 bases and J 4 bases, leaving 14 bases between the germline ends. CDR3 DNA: TGTGCCAGCAGTCGCCAAACAGGGCTCTATGGCTACACCTTC. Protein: CASSRQTGLYGYTF.

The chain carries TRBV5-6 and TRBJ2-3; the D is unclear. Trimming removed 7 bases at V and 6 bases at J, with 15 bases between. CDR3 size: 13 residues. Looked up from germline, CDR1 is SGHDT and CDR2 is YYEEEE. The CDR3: CASLLVPGDTQYF. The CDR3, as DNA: TGTGCCAGCCTGCTGGTCCCGGGTGATACGCAGTATTTT.

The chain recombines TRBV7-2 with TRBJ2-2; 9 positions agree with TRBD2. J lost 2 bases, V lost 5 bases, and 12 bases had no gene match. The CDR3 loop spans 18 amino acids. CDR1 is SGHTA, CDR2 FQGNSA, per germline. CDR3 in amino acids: CASSGGASGNANTGELFF. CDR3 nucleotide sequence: TGTGCCAGCAGCGGCGGGGCTAGCGGGAATGCAAACACCGGGGAGCTGTTTTTT.

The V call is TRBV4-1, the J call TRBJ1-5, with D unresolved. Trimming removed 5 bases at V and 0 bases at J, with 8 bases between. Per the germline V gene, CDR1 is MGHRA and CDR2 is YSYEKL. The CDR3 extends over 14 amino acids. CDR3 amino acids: CASSLEFSNQPQHF. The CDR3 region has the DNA TGCGCCAGCAGCTTAGAGTTTAGCAATCAGCCCCAGCATTTT.

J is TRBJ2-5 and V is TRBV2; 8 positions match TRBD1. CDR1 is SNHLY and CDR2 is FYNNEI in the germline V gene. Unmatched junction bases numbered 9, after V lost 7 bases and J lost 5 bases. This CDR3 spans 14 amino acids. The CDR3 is CASISQGEGETQYF. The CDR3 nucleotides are TGTGCCAGCATTTCACAGGGGGAAGGGGAGACCCAGTACTTC. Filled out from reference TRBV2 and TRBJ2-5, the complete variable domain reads EPEVTQTPSHQVTQMGQEVILRCVPISNHLYFYWYRQILGQKVEFLVSFYNNEISEKSEIFDDQFSVERPDGSNFTLKIRSTKLEDSAMYFCASISQGEGETQYFGPGTRLLVL.

The CDR3 DNA follows: TGTGCCAGTATAAGCGAAAGACTCGGCACTGAAGCTTTCTTT. As protein: CASISERLGTEAFF. V is TRBV2 and J is TRBJ1-1; D is ambiguous. CDR1 is SNHLY and CDR2 is FYNNEI in the germline V gene. The CDR3 runs to 14 residues. V lost 9 bases and J 4 bases, leaving 18 bases between the germline ends.

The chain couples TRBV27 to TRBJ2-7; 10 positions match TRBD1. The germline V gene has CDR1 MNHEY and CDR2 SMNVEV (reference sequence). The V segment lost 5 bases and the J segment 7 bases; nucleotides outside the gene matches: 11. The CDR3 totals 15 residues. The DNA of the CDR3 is TGTGCCAGCAGTATGAAGTGGACAGGGGGTAGGGAGCAGTACTTC. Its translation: CASSMKWTGGREQYF.

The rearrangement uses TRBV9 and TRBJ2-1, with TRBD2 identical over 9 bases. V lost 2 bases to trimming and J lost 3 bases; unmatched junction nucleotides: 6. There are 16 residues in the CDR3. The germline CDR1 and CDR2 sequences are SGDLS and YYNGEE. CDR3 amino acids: CASSVGLAGSYNEQFF. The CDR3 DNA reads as TGTGCCAGCAGCGTTGGGCTAGCGGGGAGCTACAATGAGCAGTTCTTC.

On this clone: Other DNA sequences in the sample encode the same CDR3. In DNA, the CDR3 is TGTGCCAGCTCACCACCAGGAGCAGATACGCAGTATTTT. Translating it yields CASSPPGADTQYF. The gene calls are TRBV18 and TRBJ2-3; D is uncertain. Trimming took off 0 bases at V and 4 bases at J, with 5 bases between the two ends. The CDR3 length is 13 residues. The V gene's germline CDR1 is KGHSH and CDR2 LQKENI.

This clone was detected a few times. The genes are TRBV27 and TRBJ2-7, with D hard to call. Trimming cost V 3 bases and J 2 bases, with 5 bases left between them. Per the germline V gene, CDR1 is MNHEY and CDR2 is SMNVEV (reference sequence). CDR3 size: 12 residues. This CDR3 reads CASSLPAYEQYV. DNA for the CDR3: TGTGCCAGCAGTTTGCCCGCCTACGAGCAGTACGTC.

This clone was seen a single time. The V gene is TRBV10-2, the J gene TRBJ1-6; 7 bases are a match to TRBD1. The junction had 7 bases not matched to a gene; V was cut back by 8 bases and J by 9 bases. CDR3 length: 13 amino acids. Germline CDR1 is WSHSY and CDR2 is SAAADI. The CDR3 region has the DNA TGCGCCAGCCAGGGACAGAGGAGTTCACCCCTCCACTTT. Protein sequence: CASQGQRSSPLHF.

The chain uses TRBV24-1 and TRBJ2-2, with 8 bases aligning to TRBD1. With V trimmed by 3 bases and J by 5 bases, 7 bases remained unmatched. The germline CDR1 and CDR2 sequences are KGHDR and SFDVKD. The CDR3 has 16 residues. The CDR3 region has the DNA TGTGCCACCAGTGATCCCGGACAGGGCTGGACCGGGGAGCTGTTTTTT. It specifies CATSDPGQGWTGELFF.

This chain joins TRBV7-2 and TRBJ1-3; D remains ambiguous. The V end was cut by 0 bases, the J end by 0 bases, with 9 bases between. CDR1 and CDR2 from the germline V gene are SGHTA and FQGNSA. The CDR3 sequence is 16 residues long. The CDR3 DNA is TGTGCCAGCAGCTTAGCAGCGGCTTACTCTGGAAACACCATATATTTT. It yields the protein CASSLAAAYSGNTIYF.

CDR3 nucleotide sequence: TGTGCAAGTCGCTTAGCGATAAGGGGGCCCGGCGGGGACTATGGCTACACCTTC. Encoded protein: CASRLAIRGPGGDYGYTF. The rearrangement links TRBV12-2 to TRBJ1-2; the D call TRBD1 from the table was never checked on the DNA. TRBV12-2 is tagged as a pseudogene. CDR3 length equals 18 residues.

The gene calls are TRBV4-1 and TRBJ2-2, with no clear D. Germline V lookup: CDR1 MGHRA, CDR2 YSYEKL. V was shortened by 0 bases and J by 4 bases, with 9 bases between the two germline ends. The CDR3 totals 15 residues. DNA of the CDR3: TGCGCCAGCAGCCAAGAGATGGCCGCCACCGGGGAGCTGTTTTTT. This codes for CASSQEMAATGELFF.

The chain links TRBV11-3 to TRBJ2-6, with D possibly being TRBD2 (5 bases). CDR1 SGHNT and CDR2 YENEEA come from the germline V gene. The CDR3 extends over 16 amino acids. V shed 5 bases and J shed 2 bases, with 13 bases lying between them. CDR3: CASSRVGVAGANVLTF. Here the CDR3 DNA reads TGTGCCAGCAGCCGGGTCGGGGTAGCTGGGGCCAACGTCCTGACTTTC. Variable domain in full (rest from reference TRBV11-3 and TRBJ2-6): EAGVVQSPRYKIIEKKQPVAFWCNPISGHNTLYWYLQNLGQGPELLIRYENEEAVDDSQLPKDRFSAERLKGVDSTLKIQPAELGDSAVYLCASSRVGVAGANVLTFGAGSRLTVL.

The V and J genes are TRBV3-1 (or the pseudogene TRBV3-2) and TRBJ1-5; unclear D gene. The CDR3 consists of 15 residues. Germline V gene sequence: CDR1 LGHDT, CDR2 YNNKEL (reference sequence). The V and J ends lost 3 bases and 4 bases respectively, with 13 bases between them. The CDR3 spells CASSHSTGRNQPQHF. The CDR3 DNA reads TGTGCCAGCAGCCATTCAACTGGGCGAAATCAGCCCCAGCATTTT.

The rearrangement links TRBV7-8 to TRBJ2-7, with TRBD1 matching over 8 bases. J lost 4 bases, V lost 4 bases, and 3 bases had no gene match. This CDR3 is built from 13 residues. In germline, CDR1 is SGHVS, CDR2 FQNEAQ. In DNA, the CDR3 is TGTGCCAGCAGCTACAGGACAGGGTACGAGCAGTACGTC. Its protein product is CASSYRTGYEQYV.

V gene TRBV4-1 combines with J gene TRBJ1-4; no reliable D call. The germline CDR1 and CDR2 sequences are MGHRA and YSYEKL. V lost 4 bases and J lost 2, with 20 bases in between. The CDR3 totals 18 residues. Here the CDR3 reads CASSLSEGFSRTNEKLFF. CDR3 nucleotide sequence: TGCGCCAGCAGCCTCTCCGAAGGGTTCTCGAGGACTAATGAAAAACTGTTTTTT.

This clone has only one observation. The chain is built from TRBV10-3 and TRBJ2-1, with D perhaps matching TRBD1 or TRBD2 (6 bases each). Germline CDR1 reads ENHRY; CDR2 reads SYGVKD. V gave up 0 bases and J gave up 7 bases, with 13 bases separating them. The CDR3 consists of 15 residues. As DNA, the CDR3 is TGTGCCATCAGTGAGTCGACGGGGGCTATGAATGAGCAGTTCTTC. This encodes CAISESTGAMNEQFF.

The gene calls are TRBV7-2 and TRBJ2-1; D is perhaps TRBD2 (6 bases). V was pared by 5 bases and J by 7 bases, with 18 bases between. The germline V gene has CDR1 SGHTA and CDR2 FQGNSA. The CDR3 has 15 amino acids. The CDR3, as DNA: TGTGCCAGCAGCCTGCTGGCTATAGCGGAGAATGAGCAGTTCTTC. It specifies CASSLLAIAENEQFF. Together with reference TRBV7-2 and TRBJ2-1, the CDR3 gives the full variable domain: GAGVSQSPSNKVTEKGKDVELRCDPISGHTALYWYRQSLGQGLEFLIYFQGNSAPDKSGLPSDRFSAERTGGSVSTLTIQRTQQEDSAVYLCASSLLAIAENEQFFGPGTRLTVL.

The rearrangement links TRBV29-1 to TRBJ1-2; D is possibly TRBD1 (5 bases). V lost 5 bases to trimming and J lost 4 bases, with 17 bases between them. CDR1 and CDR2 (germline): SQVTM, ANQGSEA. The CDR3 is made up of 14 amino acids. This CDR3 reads CSVLRDLEGYGYTF. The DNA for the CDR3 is TGCAGCGTTCTCCGGGACCTCGAGGGCTATGGCTACACCTTC.